This T cell receptor (beta chain) comes out of a study of radiation and T cells in renal cell carcinoma. Indicated time point: blood 4 weeks post-SBRT, at nephrectomy. Treatment meaning: 15 Gy SBRT to primary tumor, nephrectomy 4 weeks later. Nephrectomy followed 15 Gy stereotactic body radiation by 4 weeks. Serial blood draws occurred at baseline and 2 and 4 weeks post-SBRT. The patient's renal cell carcinoma had clear cell pathology. This CDR3 contains 14 residues. V was clipped by 4 bases and J by 5 bases, with 14 bases between them. Germline loops: CDR1 LNHDA, CDR2 SQIVND (reference sequence). Study-level points and caveats: From baseline, blood top tumor clonotypes peaked at 2 weeks post-radiation.

The table came from immunoSEQ multiplex PCR; TCRdb's copy has only in-frame clones and leaves some out. In the table there are approximately 150,000 clones, approximately 86% of which are singletons. Concerning this clone: Antigen specificity is unknown.

The chain carries TRBV19 and TRBJ1-1, with a weak D call TRBD1 (6 bases). The sequencing here drew on blood, taken from a patient whose treatment included radiotherapy and nephrectomy. This TCR was recovered from a woman aged 45-59 years with renal cell carcinoma. CDR3 loop: CASSTSRRGTEAFF. CDR3 in DNA: TGTGCCAGTAGTACGTCGAGAAGGGGGACTGAAGCTTTCTTT.